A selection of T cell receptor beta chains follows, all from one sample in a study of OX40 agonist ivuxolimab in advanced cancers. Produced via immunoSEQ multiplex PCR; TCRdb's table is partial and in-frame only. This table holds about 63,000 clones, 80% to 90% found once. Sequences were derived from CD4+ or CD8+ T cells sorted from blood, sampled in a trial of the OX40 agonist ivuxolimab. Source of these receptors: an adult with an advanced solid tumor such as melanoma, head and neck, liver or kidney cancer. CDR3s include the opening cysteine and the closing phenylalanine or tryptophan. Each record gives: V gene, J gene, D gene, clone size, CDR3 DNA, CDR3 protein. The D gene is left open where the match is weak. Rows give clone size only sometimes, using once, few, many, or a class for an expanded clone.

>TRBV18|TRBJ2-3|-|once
TGTGCCAGCTCACCACCTAGCACAGATACGCAGTATTTT
CASSPPSTDTQYF
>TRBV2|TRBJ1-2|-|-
TGTGCCAGCAGTGAAGCCCAATGGGACGCATATGGCTACACCTTC
CASSEAQWDAYGYTF
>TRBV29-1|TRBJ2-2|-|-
TGCAGCGTTGAGGCAGCGAACACCGGGGAGCTGTTTTTT
CSVEAANTGELFF
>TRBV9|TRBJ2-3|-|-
TGTGCCAGCAGCCCTAGGGGAACCCCGGGGGCCAGAGATACGCAGTATTTT
CASSPRGTPGARDTQYF
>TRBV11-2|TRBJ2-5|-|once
TGTGCCAGCAGCTTGCAGTACCAAGAGACCCAGTACTTC
CASSLQYQETQYF
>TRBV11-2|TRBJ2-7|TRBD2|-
TGTGCCAGCAGTCCTCTAGCGGGGAGATTCTACGAGCAGTACTTC
CASSPLAGRFYEQYF
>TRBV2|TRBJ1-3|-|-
TGTGCCAGTTCGGTTCCGAACTCTGGAAACACCATATATTTT
CASSVPNSGNTIYF
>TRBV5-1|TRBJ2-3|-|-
TGCGCCAGCAGCTTGGGTACGAGACTCACAGATACGCAGTATTTT
CASSLGTRLTDTQYF
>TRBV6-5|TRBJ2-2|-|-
TGTGCCAGCAGGAAAACGGGCCCAGGGACCGGGGAGCTGTTTTTT
CASRKTGPGTGELFF
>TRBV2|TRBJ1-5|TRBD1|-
TGTGCCAGCAGTCCAGGGACAGGGGGTAGGCAGCCCCAGCATTTT
CASSPGTGGRQPQHF
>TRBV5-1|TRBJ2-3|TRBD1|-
TGCGCCAGCAGCGCCCAGGGGGACACAGATACGCAGTATTTT
CASSAQGDTDTQYF
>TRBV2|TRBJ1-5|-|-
TGTGCCAGCAGAGTACTGACAGATCAGCCCCAGCATTTT
CASRVLTDQPQHF
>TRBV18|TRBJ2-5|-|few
TGTGCCAGCTCACCACCTCTTAAAAGCCAAGAGACCCAGTACTTC
CASSPPLKSQETQYF
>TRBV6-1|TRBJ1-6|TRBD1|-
TGTGCCAGCAGTTGGGGGGACAGCTATAATTCACCCCTCCACTTT
CASSWGDSYNSPLHF
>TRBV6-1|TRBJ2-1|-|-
TGTGCCAGCTTCAGATACAATGAGCAGTTCTTC
CASFRYNEQFF
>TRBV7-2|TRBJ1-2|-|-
TGTGCCAGCAGCCCCCGGACTTTTAGTGTAAAATTTTATGGCTACACCTTC
CASSPRTFSVKFYGYTF
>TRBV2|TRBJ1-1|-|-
TGTGCCAGCAGTCGTCTACACGAAGCTTTCTTT
CASSRLHEAFF
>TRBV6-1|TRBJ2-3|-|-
TGTGCCAGCAGTATTACAGGGAGCACAGATACGCAGTATTTT
CASSITGSTDTQYF
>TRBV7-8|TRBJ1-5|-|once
TGTGCCAGCAGCTCCCAAAGGGATCAGCCCCAGCATTTT
CASSSQRDQPQHF
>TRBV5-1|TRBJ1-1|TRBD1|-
TGCGCCAGCAGCTCCCGGACAGGGGGAGATAATGAAGCTTTCTTT
CASSSRTGGDNEAFF
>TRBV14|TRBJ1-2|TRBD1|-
TGTGCCAGCAGCCAACTCCGACAGGGATCCTATGGCTACACCTTC
CASSQLRQGSYGYTF
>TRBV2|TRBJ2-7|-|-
TGTGCCAGCAAGGTAGGGGAGTATCGGGAGCAGTACTTC
CASKVGEYREQYF
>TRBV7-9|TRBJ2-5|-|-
TGTGCCAGCAGCCCCCAGGTGGCGGGTCAAGAGACCCAGTACTTC
CASSPQVAGQETQYF
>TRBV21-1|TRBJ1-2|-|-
TGTGCCAGCAGCAAGGTCTGGGCAGGGGGCTTGAGCTACACCTTC
CASSKVWAGGLSYTF
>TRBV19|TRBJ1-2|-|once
TGTGCCAGTAGTATAGGAGGGGCGGAACCCTATGGCTACACCTTC
CASSIGGAEPYGYTF
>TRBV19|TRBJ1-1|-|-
TGTGCCAGTAGTAGGGAGTCCATGAACACTGAAGCTTTCTTT
CASSRESMNTEAFF
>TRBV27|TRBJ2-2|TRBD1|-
TGTGCCAGCATCTCAGGGGGCTCCGGGCGGGAGCTGTTTTTT
CASISGGSGRELFF
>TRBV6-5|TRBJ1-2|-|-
TGTGCCACCAGGACGGCCCTGGACTATGGCAACACCTTC
CATRTALDYGNTF
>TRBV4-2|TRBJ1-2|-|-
TGTGCCAGCAGCCAAGATTGGGGGGGCGGCTACACCTTC
CASSQDWGGGYTF
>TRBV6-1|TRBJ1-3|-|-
TGTGCCAGCAGTGAAATGGGAGGTTCTGGAAACACCATATATTTT
CASSEMGGSGNTIYF
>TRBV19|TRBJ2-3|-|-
TGTGCCAGTAGTATCTACGGGAGAAAAGCAGATACGCAGTATTTT
CASSIYGRKADTQYF